The sequence of this TCR beta chain was determined in a study of blood T cell repertoires in COVID-19 (dated by TCRdb to 2020 to 2022). For the wider study: Collaborator samples came from the United States, Italy and Spain and covered acute and convalescent phases of COVID-19. Nearly every sample came with metadata listing a de-identified subject ID, COVID-19 status, age in years and sex. Subjects who had been exposed to COVID-19, were actively infected with it, or had recovered from it provided the deeply sampled blood TCRbeta repertoires that made up the dataset. The repertoires were made available in a free public database intended to serve as a resource for research on the immune response to SARS-CoV-2. Where available, HLA class I and class II types were obtained from metadata supplied by the sample provider rather than from assay-based typing. The material from the prospective study consisted of cDNA or gDNA derived from T cells, B-cell-depleted T cells, or PBMCs. The samples were drawn from two sources: the first 160 participants of the ongoing ImmuneRACE study, and approximately 1,300 subjects contributed by 6 global collaborators. General conclusions and limits of the study: Clinical and demographic metadata were provided uncurated, with the amount varying by source and participant.

TCRbeta CDR3 regions were amplified from genomic DNA using the immunoSEQ Assay, a bias-controlled multiplex PCR. Concerning the study's data processing: The number of nucleated cells in each sample was estimated by amplification of reference gene primers within the assay. Sequence reads were collapsed and filtered to measure the absolute abundance of every unique TCRbeta CDR3 rearrangement. For each sample, productive Simpson clonality was calculated as the square root of Simpson's diversity index over productive rearrangements. What TCRdb holds here is the immuneACCESS table cut down to in-frame rearrangements. Part of the clones is not present; checked against another copy, under half of the missing clones reflect an unresolved V gene, and the others are unexplained. D and trimming were read from the DNA, whereas the V and J calls and clone size are those reported in that table. This sample holds about 380,000 clones; 70% to 90% were observed only once. Around 1.3% of the sample is held by the ten biggest clonotypes.

Participants in the prospective study were enrolled through a virtual design, were aged about 18 to 100 years, and lived in about two dozen United States geographic areas. Cohort assignment in the prospective study relied on participant-reported clinical history from a screening survey and a study questionnaire. Recovered participants in ImmuneRACE Cohort 3 were defined by two consecutive negative NP/OP PCR tests, clearance by a healthcare professional, or resolution of symptoms. In the prospective study, mobile phlebotomists collected whole blood, serum and a nasopharyngeal or oropharyngeal swab from each participant. Over an approximately 2-month period, participants in the prospective study had the option of providing additional blood draws and questionnaires. Before DNA extraction, blood samples from the prospective study were shipped at room temperature or frozen. The CDR3 numbers 17 residues from cysteine through phenylalanine. CDR3 DNA only is kept here, 51 bases in frame from base 1. Trimming takes 3 bases off V and 2 bases off J; junction bases not matched to a gene: 11. From a lookup of the germline V gene, CDR1 and CDR2 are SGDLS and YYNGEE.

Comment on this clone: Its antigen is currently not known. No clone much larger than this one lies a single base away; base qualities are absent.

The chain is encoded by TRBV9 joined to TRBJ2-3; the junction holds 8 bases that match TRBD2. Sequenced sample: PBMCs or T cells enriched from blood (not recorded which). The origin of this receptor is a young man who had recovered from COVID-19. The nucleotides are TGTGCCAGCAGCGATACTCTAGCGGGCCCCACCACAGATACGCAGTATTTT. The resulting protein is CASSDTLAGPTTDTQYF.